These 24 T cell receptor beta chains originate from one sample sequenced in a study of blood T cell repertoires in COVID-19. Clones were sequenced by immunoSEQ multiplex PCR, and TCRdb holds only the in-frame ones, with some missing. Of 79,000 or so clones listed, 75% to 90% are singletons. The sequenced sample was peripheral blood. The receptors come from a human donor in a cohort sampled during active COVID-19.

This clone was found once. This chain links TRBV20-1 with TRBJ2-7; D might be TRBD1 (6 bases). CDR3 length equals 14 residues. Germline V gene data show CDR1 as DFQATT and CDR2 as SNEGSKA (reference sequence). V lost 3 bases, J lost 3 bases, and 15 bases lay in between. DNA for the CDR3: TGCAGTGCTAGTAGAACAGGGAAGTACTACGAGCAGTACTTC. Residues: CSASRTGKYYEQYF.

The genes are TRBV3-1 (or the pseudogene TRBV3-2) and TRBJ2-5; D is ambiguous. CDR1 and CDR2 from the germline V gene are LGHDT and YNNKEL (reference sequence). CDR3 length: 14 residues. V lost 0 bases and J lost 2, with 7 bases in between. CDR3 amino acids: CASSQDQAQETQYF. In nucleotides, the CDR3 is TGTGCCAGCAGCCAAGATCAGGCACAAGAGACCCAGTACTTC.

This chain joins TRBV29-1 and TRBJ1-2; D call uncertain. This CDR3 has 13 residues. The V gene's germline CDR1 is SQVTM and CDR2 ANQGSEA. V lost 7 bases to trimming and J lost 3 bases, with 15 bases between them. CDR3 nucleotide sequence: TGCAGCGCCTCGTCAGGTCCTGACTATGGCTACACCTTC. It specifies CSASSGPDYGYTF.

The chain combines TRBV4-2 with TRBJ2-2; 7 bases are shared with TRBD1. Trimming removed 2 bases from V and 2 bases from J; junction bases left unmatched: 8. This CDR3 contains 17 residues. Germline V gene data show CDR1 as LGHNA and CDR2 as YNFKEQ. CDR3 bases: TGTGCCAGCAGCCAATTTCCGGGACAGCAAAACACCGGGGAGCTGTTTTTT. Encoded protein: CASSQFPGQQNTGELFF.

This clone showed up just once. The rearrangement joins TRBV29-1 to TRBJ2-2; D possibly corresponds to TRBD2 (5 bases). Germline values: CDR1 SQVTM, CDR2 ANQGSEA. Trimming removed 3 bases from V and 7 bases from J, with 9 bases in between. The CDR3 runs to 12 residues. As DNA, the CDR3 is TGCAGCGTTGAGGAGGAAAACGGGGAGCTGTTTTTT. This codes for CSVEEENGELFF.

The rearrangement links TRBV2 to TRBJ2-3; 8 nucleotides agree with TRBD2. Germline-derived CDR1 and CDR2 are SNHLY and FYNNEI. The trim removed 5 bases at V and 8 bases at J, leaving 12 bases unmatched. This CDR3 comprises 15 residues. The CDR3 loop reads CASSYPGLGKGTQYF. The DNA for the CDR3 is TGTGCCAGCAGTTATCCGGGACTAGGTAAAGGTACGCAGTATTTT.

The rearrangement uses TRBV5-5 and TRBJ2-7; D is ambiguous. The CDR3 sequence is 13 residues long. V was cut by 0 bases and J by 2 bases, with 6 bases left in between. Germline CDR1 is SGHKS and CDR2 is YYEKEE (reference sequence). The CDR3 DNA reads TGTGCCAGCAGCTTGGATCTTGCCTACGAGCAGTACTTC. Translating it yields CASSLDLAYEQYF.

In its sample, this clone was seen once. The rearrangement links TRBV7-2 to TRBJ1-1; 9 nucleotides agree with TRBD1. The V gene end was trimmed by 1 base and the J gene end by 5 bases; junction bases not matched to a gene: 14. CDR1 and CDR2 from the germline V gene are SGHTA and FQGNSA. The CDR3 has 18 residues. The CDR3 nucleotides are TGTGCCAGCAGCTTAGTCGGAGCTACAGGGGGCTTATATACTGAAGCTTTCTTT. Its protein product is CASSLVGATGGLYTEAFF.

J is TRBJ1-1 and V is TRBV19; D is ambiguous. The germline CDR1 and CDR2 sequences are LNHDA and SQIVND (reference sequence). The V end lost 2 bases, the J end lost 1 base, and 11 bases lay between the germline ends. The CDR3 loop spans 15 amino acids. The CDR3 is CASSITPAGNTEAFF. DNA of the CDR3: TGTGCCAGTAGTATAACCCCGGCAGGGAACACTGAAGCTTTCTTT.

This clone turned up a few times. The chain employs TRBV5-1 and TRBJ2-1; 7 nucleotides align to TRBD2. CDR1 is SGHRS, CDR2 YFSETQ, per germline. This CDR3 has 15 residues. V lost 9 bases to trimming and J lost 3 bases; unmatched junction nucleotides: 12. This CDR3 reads CATSGGGTNYNEQFF. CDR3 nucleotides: TGCGCCACGTCGGGGGGAGGGACTAACTACAATGAGCAGTTCTTC.

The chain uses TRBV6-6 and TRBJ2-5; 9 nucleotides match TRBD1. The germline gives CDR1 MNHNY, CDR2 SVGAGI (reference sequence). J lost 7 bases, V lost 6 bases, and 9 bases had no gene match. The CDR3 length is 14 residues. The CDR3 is CASRDRGGIGTQYF. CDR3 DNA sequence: TGTGCCAGCAGGGACAGGGGAGGAATCGGGACCCAGTACTTC.

CDR3 region: CASSLGTGVGYTF. The DNA for the CDR3 is TGTGCCAGCAGCCTAGGGACAGGGGTTGGCTACACCTTC. This sequence joins TRBV6-2 or TRBV6-3 and TRBJ1-2; 10 bases agree with TRBD1. The germline gives CDR1 MNHEY, CDR2 SVGEGT. This CDR3 contains 13 residues. V gave up 6 bases and J gave up 7 bases; unmatched junction bases: 5.

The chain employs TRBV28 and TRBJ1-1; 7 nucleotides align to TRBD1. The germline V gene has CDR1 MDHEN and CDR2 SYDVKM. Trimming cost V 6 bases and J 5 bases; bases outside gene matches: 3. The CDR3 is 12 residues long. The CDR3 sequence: CASRLQGTEAFF. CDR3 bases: TGTGCCAGCAGATTACAGGGGACTGAAGCTTTCTTT.

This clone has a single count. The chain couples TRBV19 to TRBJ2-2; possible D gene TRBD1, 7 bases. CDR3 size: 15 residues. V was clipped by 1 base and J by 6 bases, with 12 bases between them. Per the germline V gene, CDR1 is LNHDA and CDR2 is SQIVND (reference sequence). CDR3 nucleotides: TGTGCCAGTAGTATAGCCAGGGGGGTCGCCGGGGAGCTGTTTTTT. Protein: CASSIARGVAGELFF.

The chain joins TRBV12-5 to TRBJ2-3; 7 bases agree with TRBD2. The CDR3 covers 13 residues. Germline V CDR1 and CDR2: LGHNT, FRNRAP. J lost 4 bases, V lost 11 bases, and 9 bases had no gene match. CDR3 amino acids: CALGAGVSDTQYF. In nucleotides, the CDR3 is TGTGCTCTCGGTGCGGGAGTTTCAGATACGCAGTATTTT.

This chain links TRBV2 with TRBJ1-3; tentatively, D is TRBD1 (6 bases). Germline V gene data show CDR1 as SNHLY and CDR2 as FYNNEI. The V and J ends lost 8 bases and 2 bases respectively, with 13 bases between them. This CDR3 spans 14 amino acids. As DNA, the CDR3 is TGTGCCAGCCTGGGGGCGGGAGCTGGAAACACCATATATTTT. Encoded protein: CASLGAGAGNTIYF.

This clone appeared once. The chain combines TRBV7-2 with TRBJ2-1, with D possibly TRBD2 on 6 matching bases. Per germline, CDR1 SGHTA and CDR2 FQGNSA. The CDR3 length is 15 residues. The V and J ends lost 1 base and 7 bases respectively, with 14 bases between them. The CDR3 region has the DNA TGTGCCAGCAGCTTAGTCGGCGGGACCGCGAATGAGCAGTTCTTC. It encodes CASSLVGGTANEQFF.

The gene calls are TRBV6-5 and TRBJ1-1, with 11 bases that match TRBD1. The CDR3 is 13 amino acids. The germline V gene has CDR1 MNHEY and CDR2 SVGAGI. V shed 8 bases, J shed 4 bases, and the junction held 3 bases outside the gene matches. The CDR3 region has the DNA TGTGCCAGCGGGGACAGGGGGGGCACTGAAGCTTTCTTT. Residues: CASGDRGGTEAFF.

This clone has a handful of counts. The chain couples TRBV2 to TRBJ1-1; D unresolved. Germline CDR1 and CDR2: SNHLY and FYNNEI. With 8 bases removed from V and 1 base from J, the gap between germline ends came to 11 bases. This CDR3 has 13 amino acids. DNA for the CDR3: TGTGCCAGCCTTGGAGAGGGGAACACTGAAGCTTTCTTT. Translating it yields CASLGEGNTEAFF. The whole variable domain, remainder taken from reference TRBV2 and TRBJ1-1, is EPEVTQTPSHQVTQMGQEVILRCVPISNHLYFYWYRQILGQKVEFLVSFYNNEISEKSEIFDDQFSVERPDGSNFTLKIRSTKLEDSAMYFCASLGEGNTEAFFGQGTRLTVV.

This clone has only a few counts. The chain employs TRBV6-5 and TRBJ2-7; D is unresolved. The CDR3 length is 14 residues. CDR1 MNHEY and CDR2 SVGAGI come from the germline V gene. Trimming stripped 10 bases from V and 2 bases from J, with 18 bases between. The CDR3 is CATCAQFGPYEQYF. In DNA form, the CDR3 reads TGTGCCACCTGCGCACAGTTTGGGCCCTACGAGCAGTACTTC.

Here the CDR3 reads CASSAGGHEQFF. The CDR3 DNA sequence: TGTGCCAGCAGTGCCGGCGGCCATGAGCAGTTCTTC. The chain has TRBV28 and TRBJ2-1, with unresolved D. V was cut by 5 bases and J by 8 bases, with 10 bases left in between. CDR1 is MDHEN and CDR2 is SYDVKM in the germline V gene. The CDR3 runs 12 residues.

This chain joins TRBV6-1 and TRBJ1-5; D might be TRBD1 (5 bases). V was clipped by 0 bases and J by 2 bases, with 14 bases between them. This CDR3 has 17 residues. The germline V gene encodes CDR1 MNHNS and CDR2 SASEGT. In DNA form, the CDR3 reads TGTGCCAGCAGTGAAGCGGGGGGAGGGTACGGCAATCAGCCCCAGCATTTT. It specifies CASSEAGGGYGNQPQHF.

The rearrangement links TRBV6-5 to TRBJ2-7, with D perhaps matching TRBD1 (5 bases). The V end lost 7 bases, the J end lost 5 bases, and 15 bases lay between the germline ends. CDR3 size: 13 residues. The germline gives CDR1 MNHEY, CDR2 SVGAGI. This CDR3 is CASTPQGWDEQYF. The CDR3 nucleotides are TGTGCCAGCACCCCCCAGGGATGGGACGAGCAGTACTTC.

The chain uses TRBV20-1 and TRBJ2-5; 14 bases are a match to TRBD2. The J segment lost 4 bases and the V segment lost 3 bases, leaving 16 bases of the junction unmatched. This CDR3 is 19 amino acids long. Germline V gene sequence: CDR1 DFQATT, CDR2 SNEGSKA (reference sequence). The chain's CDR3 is CSASDRTSGRIRLRETQYF. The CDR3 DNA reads TGCAGTGCTAGTGACCGGACTAGCGGGAGGATTCGGTTACGAGAGACCCAGTACTTC.